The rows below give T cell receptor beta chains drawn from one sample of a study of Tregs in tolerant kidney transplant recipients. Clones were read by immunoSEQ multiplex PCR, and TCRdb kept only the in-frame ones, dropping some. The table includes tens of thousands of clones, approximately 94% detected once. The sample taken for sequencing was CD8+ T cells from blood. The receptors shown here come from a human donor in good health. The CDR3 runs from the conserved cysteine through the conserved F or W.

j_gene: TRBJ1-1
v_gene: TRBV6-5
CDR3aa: CASSRRRWMNTEAFF

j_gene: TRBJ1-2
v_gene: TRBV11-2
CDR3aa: CASSLVSAEITNYGYTF

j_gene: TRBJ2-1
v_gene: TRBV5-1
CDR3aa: CASSLRQGFNEQFF

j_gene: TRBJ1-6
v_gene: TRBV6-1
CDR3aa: CASSETGHSPLHF

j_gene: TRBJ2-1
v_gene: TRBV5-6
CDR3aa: CASGGGLIYNEQFF

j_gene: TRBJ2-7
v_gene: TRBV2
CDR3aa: CASRPTGVGLSEQYF

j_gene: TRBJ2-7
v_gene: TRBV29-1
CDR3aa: CSVEDLAPGTGSHEQYF

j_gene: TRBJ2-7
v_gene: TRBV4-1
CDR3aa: CASSHGTGAYEQYF

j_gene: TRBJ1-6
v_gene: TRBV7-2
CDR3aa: CANRGQDYNSPLHF

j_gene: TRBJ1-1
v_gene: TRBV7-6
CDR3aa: CASSLGGGRTEAFF

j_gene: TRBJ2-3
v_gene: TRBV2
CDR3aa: CASRASFGDEQYF

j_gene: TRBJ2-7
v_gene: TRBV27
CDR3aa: CASSGGSSYEQYF

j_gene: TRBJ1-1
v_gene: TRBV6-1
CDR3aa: CASSSGQGNTEAFF

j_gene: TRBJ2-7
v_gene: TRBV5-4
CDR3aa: CASSLAREQYF

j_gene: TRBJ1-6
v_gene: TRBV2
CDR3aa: CASSEEADSSYNSPLHF

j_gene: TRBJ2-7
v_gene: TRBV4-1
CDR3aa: CASSQPNGTGYYEQYF

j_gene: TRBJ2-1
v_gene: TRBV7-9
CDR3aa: CASSGLAGGPGDNEQFF

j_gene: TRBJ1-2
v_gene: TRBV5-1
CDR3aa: CASSSGNGYTF

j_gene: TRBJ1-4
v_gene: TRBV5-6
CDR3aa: CASSSWSYTGEKLFF

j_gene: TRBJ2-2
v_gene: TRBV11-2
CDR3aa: CASSSLLKVGELFF

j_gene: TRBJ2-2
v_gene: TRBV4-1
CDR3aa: CASSPRGVGELFF

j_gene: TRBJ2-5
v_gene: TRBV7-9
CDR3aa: CASSLDRRQETQYF

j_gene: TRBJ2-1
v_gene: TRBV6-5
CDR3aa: CASSLITGYNEQFF

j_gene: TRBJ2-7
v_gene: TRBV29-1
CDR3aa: CSVTGTGDSYEQYF

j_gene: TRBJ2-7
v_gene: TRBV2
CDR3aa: CASSREVTYEQYF

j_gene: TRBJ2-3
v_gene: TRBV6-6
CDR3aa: CASSYTGLAGGKAQYF

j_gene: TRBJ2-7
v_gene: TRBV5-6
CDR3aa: CASSADEELKHYEQYF

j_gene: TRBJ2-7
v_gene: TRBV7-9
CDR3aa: CASSLGGLGGDWSYEQYF

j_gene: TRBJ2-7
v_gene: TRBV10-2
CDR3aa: CASSDAGSPPPNEQYF

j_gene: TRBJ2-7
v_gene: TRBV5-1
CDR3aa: CASSSSGGPYEQYF

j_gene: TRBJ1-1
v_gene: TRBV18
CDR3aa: CASSPTGIDAEAFF

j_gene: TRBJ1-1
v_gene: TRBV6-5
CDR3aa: CASSYQGLNTEAFF

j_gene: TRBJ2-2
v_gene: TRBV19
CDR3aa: CASSMLGKLTGELFF

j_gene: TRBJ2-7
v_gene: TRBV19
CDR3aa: CASSPSGSGSYEQYF

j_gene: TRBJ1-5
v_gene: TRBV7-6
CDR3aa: CASSPGTGPSYSNQPQHF

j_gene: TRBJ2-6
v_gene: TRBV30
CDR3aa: CAWRVRGAGANVLTF

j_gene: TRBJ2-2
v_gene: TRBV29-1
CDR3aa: CSVIVYSNTGELFF

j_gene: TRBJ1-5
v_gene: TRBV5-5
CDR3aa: CASSAFSQPQHF

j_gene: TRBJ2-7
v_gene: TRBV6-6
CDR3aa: CASSYSRDSSDYEQYF

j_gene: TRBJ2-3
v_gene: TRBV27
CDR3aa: CASSSGQLLGTQYF

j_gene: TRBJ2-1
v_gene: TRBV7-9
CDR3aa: CASSTYGLATTVEQFF

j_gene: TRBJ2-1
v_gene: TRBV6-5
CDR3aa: CASGREIYNEQFF

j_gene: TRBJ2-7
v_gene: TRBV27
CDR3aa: CASSSTSGRNEQYF

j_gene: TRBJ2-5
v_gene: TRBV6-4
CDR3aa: CATSGPVAGRRQETQYF

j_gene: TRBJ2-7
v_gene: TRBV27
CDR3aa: CASSLSIIHEQYF

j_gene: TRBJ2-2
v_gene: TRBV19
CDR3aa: CASSILNTGELFF

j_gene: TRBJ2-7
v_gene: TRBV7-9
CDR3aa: CASSLLDLAYEQYF

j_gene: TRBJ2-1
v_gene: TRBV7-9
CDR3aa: CASSPRSEREKREQFF

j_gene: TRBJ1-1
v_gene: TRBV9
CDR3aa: CASSEGAVGLTEAFF

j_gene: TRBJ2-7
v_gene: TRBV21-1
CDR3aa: CASSKAREQYF

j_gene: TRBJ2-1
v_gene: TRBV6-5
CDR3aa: CASSYSKGDEDNEQFF